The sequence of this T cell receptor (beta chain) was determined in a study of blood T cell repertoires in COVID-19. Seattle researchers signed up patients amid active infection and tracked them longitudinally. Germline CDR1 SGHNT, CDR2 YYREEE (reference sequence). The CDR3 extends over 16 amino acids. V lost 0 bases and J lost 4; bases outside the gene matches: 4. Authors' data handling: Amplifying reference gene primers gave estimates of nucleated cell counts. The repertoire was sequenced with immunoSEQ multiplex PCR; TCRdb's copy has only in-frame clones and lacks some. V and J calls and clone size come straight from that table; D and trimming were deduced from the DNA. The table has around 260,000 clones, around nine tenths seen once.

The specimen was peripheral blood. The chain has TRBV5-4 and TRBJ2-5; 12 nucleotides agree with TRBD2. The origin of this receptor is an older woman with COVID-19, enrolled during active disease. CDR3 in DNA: TGTGCCAGCAGCTTGGCCACGGGACTAGCGGGAGAGACCCAGTACTTC. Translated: CASSLATGLAGETQYF.